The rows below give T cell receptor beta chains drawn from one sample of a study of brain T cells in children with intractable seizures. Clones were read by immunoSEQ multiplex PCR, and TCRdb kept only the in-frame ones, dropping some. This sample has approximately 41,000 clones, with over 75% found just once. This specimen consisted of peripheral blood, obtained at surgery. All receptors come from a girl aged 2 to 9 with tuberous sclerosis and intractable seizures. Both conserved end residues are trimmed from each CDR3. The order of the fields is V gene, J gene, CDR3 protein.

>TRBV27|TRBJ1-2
ASSLASGAGYT
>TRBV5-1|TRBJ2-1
ASSPKKYNEQF
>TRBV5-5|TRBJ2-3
ASSLRGGRPRDTQY
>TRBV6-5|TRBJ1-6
ASTPFVDSPLH
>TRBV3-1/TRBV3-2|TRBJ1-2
ASSQGGVPRGYT
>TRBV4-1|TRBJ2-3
ASSPRGTDTQY
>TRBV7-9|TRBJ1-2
ASSQTVGGGYT
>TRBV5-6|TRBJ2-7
ASSKTAYEQY
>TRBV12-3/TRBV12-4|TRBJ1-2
ASSYSSVYVGT
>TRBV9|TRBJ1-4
ASSTRQRLGEKLF
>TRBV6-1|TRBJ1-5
ASSDGTASNQPQH
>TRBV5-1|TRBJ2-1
ASSLPGTGVGNEQF
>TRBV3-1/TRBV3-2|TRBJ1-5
ASSLVGQPQH
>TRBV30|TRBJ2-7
AWSAGTGIYEQY
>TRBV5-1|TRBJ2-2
ASSLVGTGGTGELF
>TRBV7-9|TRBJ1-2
ASSRTGRRGYT